A single sample gave rise to the 23 T cell receptor beta chains below, sequenced in a study of T-cell memory formation after mild COVID-19 (dated by TCRdb to about 2021). To prepare the library, 5' RACE was applied. Instrument on record: Illumina NovaSeq 6000. TCRdb reprocessing: public reads trimmed at Q25 with fastp, clones called with MiXCR, in-frame beta chains kept. All rows with the same CDR3 protein become a single entry with the most common DNA and genes. Across this sample there are hundreds of thousands of distinct CDR3 sequences, with around 18% seen only once. Roughly 8.4% of the sample belongs to the ten largest clones. Sequenced: PBMCs or a T cell subset sorted from them (not recorded which). All receptors come from an adult woman who had mild COVID-19 (a few samples of this study predate the infection). The sample titles of this study are shuffled in the database, so cell type and time point are left out; the donor was told from shared clones.

This clonotype was seen only a few times. V usage is TRBV20-1 and J usage is TRBJ2-1; the D gene is possibly TRBD2 (6 bases). Deletions cut 5 bases from V and 2 bases from J, with 10 bases between. CDR1 and CDR2 (germline): DFQATT, SNEGSKA (reference sequence). The CDR3 is made up of 13 amino acids. The CDR3 loop is CSAFSGPYNEQFF. CDR3 bases: TGCAGTGCTTTTAGCGGACCCTACAATGAGCAGTTCTTC.

This clonotype was detected only a few times. V usage is TRBV29-1 and J usage is TRBJ2-1; D possibly corresponds to TRBD2 (6 bases). This CDR3 is built from 14 residues. Looked up from germline, CDR1 is SQVTM and CDR2 is ANQGSEA. V was pared by 3 bases and J by 4 bases, with 13 bases between. The DNA of the CDR3 is TGCAGCGTTGAGGACCGACTAGGGTACAATGAGCAGTTCTTC. Translation: CSVEDRLGYNEQFF.

The chain has TRBV7-2 and TRBJ1-6; D gene ambiguous. The CDR3 contains 13 residues. V gave up 2 bases and J gave up 10 bases, with 9 bases separating them. The germline V gene encodes CDR1 SGHTA and CDR2 FQGNSA. The CDR3 loop reads CASSLLVDSPLHF. In DNA, the CDR3 is TGTGCCAGCAGCTTATTAGTGGACTCACCCCTCCACTTT. The variable domain in full, with the rest retrieved from reference TRBV7-2 and TRBJ1-6, is GAGVSQSPSNKVTEKGKDVELRCDPISGHTALYWYRQSLGQGLEFLIYFQGNSAPDKSGLPSDRFSAERTGGSVSTLTIQRTQQEDSAVYLCASSLLVDSPLHFGNGTRLTVT.

This clonotype showed up just a few times. The V call is TRBV5-6, the J call TRBJ1-1, with a weak D call TRBD1 (5 bases). Trimming shortened V by 4 bases and J by 4 bases, and 14 bases separated the two germline ends. From germline, CDR1 is SGHDT and CDR2 YYEEEE. The CDR3 has 14 residues. CDR3 residues: CASSLGPLFTEAFF. The CDR3 nucleotides read TGTGCCAGCAGCCTGGGGCCCCTCTTCACTGAAGCTTTCTTT.

The chain links TRBV30 to TRBJ2-1, with TRBD1 as a possible D gene (5 bases). Germline V gene sequence: CDR1 GTSNPN, CDR2 SVGIG (reference sequence). This CDR3 region has 14 residues. Trimming removed 0 bases from V and 12 bases from J, with 18 bases in between. The chain's CDR3 is CAWSVQASWFGQFF. In nucleotides, the CDR3 is TGTGCCTGGAGTGTACAGGCTAGTTGGTTCGGGCAGTTCTTC.

The chain has TRBV29-1 and TRBJ2-1; 9 positions match TRBD2. The CDR3 extends over 14 amino acids. Germline-derived CDR1 and CDR2 are SQVTM and ANQGSEA. Trimming cost V 4 bases and J 5 bases; bases outside gene matches: 6. The CDR3 sequence: CSVVAGEVNNEQFF. CDR3 coding DNA: TGCAGCGTTGTAGCGGGAGAAGTAAACAATGAGCAGTTCTTC.

To note about this clonotype: A junction end diverges from the germline sequence, so it may reflect a read error. This rearrangement joins TRBV12-3 or TRBV12-4 to TRBJ2-7, with 10 bases identical to TRBD1. This CDR3 is built from 16 residues. The DNA for the CDR3 is TGTGCCAGCAGTTCCGAGACAGGGGGCGCTCAGGACGAGCGGTACTTC. Translating gives CASSSETGGAQDERYF.

The chain is built from TRBV27 and TRBJ2-1, with 14 bases lining up with TRBD2. V lost 2 bases, J lost 6 bases, and 3 bases stayed unmatched. Germline CDR1 is MNHEY and CDR2 is SMNVEV (reference sequence). This CDR3 region has 16 residues. In DNA form, the CDR3 reads TGTGCCAGCAGTTTAAGACTAGCGGGGGGGACCAATGAGCAGTTCTTC. It translates to CASSLRLAGGTNEQFF.

In this sample, this clonotype turned up once. The chain has TRBV15 and TRBJ1-1; D unresolved. Looked up from germline, CDR1 is LNHNV and CDR2 is YYDKDF (reference sequence). This CDR3 has 12 amino acids. Trimming removed 4 bases at V and 1 base at J, with 4 bases between. This CDR3 is CATSTGNTEAFF. CDR3 in DNA: TGTGCCACCAGCACAGGGAACACTGAAGCTTTCTTT.

This clonotype was found a few times. DNA for the CDR3: TGTGCCAGCAGCGTGGACGGACTAGCGGGGTACGAGCAGTACTTC. Its translation: CASSVDGLAGYEQYF. This chain connects TRBV9 to TRBJ2-7, with 12 bases matching TRBD2. Germline V CDR1 and CDR2: SGDLS, YYNGEE. The CDR3 is made up of 15 amino acids. V shed 2 bases, J shed 4 bases, and the junction held 4 bases outside the gene matches.

The gene calls are TRBV5-6 and TRBJ2-7; 10 bases are a match to TRBD1. From germline, CDR1 is SGHDT and CDR2 YYEEEE. The CDR3 covers 16 residues. Trimming removed 0 bases from V and 1 base from J; junction bases left unmatched: 4. The CDR3 loop reads CASSLAGGQGSYEQYF. The CDR3 DNA sequence: TGTGCCAGCAGCTTGGCCGGGGGACAGGGGTCCTACGAGCAGTACTTC.

The V call is TRBV6-2 or TRBV6-3, the J call TRBJ2-7, with 8 bases that match TRBD1. The CDR3 contains 15 residues. Trimming removed 4 bases from V and 3 bases from J; junction bases left unmatched: 8. Per germline, CDR1 MNHEY and CDR2 SVGEGT. The CDR3 DNA reads as TGTGCCAGCAGTTTCGGACAGGGAGAGGTCTACGAGCAGTACTTC. Amino acids: CASSFGQGEVYEQYF.

V and J are TRBV4-2 and TRBJ2-2; maybe TRBD2 (6 bases). The V and J ends lost 5 bases and 0 bases respectively, with 7 bases between them. CDR3 length equals 14 residues. Per germline, CDR1 LGHNA and CDR2 YNFKEQ. CDR3 coding DNA: TGTGCCAGCAGCGGAGGGCCGAACACCGGGGAGCTGTTTTTT. Residues: CASSGGPNTGELFF.

CDR3 sequence: CASSLAREGSEQFF. Here the CDR3 DNA reads TGTGCCAGCAGCTTAGCCAGGGAGGGGAGTGAGCAGTTCTTC. J is TRBJ2-1 and V is TRBV7-2; TRBD2 agrees at 7 bases. The CDR3 spans 14 residues. The V gene end was trimmed by 0 bases and the J gene end by 9 bases; junction bases not matched to a gene: 5. Germline loops: CDR1 SGHTA, CDR2 FQGNSA. Together with reference TRBV7-2 and TRBJ2-1, the CDR3 gives the full variable domain: GAGVSQSPSNKVTEKGKDVELRCDPISGHTALYWYRQSLGQGLEFLIYFQGNSAPDKSGLPSDRFSAERTGGSVSTLTIQRTQQEDSAVYLCASSLAREGSEQFFGPGTRLTVL.

The chain couples TRBV3-1 to TRBJ1-1, with TRBD1 identical over 9 bases. This CDR3 is 15 amino acids long. V was pared by 10 bases and J by 1 base, with 10 bases of the junction left unmatched. CDR1 is LGHDT, CDR2 YNNKEL, per germline (reference sequence). CDR3 in DNA: TGTGCCACCACCACCGGGACAGGGAGGAACACTGAAGCTTTCTTT. Amino acids: CATTTGTGRNTEAFF.

This chain connects TRBV6-5 to TRBJ1-3; weak D call: TRBD1 (5 bases). Per the germline V gene, CDR1 is MNHEY and CDR2 is SVGAGI. The CDR3 loop spans 14 amino acids. V lost 10 bases to trimming and J lost 0 bases, with 13 bases between them. CDR3 sequence (DNA): TGTGCCACAAAGGGGTCCCGCTCTGGAAACACCATATATTTT. It translates to CATKGSRSGNTIYF.

The V gene is TRBV15, the J gene TRBJ2-1; D ambiguous. With 2 bases removed from V and 2 bases from J, the gap between germline ends came to 10 bases. From germline, CDR1 is LNHNV and CDR2 YYDKDF (reference sequence). The CDR3 covers 15 residues. The chain's CDR3 is CATSRSQAAYNEQFF. The DNA for the CDR3 is TGTGCCACCAGCAGAAGTCAGGCCGCCTACAATGAGCAGTTCTTC.

The CDR3 region is CSVDQGQFNYGYTF. The CDR3 coding sequence is TGCAGCGTTGACCAAGGACAGTTCAACTATGGCTACACCTTC. This chain uses TRBV29-1 with TRBJ1-2, with D perhaps TRBD1 (6 bases). The CDR3 covers 14 residues. V lost 3 bases and J 2 bases, leaving 13 bases between the germline ends. Germline CDR1 SQVTM, CDR2 ANQGSEA.

The chain carries TRBV5-1 and TRBJ2-6, with D perhaps assigned TRBD1 or TRBD2 (6 bases each). CDR3 length: 16 amino acids. With 3 bases removed from V and 2 bases from J, the gap between germline ends came to 12 bases. Per germline, CDR1 SGHRS and CDR2 YFSETQ. The CDR3, as DNA: TGCGCCAGCAGCTACGAAGGGGGGACTGGGGCCAACGTCCTGACTTTC. It translates to CASSYEGGTGANVLTF.

The count of this clonotype is one. This rearrangement joins TRBV7-2 to TRBJ1-5; D may be TRBD1 (6 bases). V shed 11 bases and J shed 6 bases, with 14 bases lying between them. The germline gives CDR1 SGHTA, CDR2 FQGNSA. The CDR3 length is 12 residues. The CDR3 is CAFLRGTQPQHF. As DNA, the CDR3 is TGTGCCTTTCTGAGGGGGACTCAGCCCCAGCATTTT.

This chain connects TRBV5-1 to TRBJ2-1; TRBD2 agrees at 12 bases. From germline, CDR1 is SGHRS and CDR2 YFSETQ. The CDR3 contains 16 residues. Germline trimming cut 2 bases from V and 4 bases from J; bases unmatched to any gene: 4. CDR3 sequence reads: CASSLRTSGEYNEQFF. The CDR3 DNA reads TGCGCCAGCAGCTTAAGGACTAGCGGGGAATACAATGAGCAGTTCTTC.

This clonotype was seen only a few times. This chain links TRBV20-1 with TRBJ2-3; 8 bases agree with TRBD2. V lost 1 base, J lost 1 base, and 7 bases stayed unmatched. The CDR3 covers 16 residues. Germline V gene data show CDR1 as DFQATT and CDR2 as SNEGSKA (reference sequence). The CDR3 sequence is CSARAPSTSGTDTQYF. The CDR3 nucleotides are TGCAGTGCTAGAGCCCCCTCGACTAGCGGCACAGATACGCAGTATTTT.

V is TRBV10-3 and J is TRBJ2-7; D is perhaps TRBD2 (6 bases). Germline V gives CDR1 ENHRY, CDR2 SYGVKD. Trimming pared 3 bases from V and 2 bases from J, leaving 14 bases between. This CDR3 region has 15 residues. The CDR3 sequence is CAISDDGSTAYEQYF. CDR3 DNA: TGTGCCATCAGTGACGACGGGAGCACTGCCTACGAGCAGTACTTC.